Listed here are 18 T cell receptor beta chains from one sample, sequenced in a study of patients and donors after allogeneic stem cell transplantation. TCRdb ran MiXCR on the RT-PCR reads and lists one entry per CDR3 protein. In the table there are about 150,000 distinct CDR3 sequences, approximately 24% of which are singletons. Material for sequencing was blood, either unsorted or a sorted T cell fraction (not recorded which). The source of these receptors is a human donor who was either an allogeneic HSCT recipient or a stem cell or donor lymphocyte infusion donor (not recorded which). It is not recorded whose cells these are; they may come from a transplant donor.

This rearrangement joins TRBV20-1 to TRBJ2-1, with 12 bases fitting TRBD2. The trim removed 1 base at V and 8 bases at J, leaving 6 bases unmatched. Germline CDR1 reads DFQATT; CDR2 reads SNEGSKA (reference sequence). This CDR3 is 15 amino acids long. The CDR3: CSARASGRAWDEQFF. The CDR3 bases are TGCAGTGCTAGAGCTAGCGGGAGGGCCTGGGATGAGCAGTTCTTC.

The chain has TRBV4-2 and TRBJ2-1, with D possibly matching TRBD1 (6 bases). With 2 bases removed from V and 0 bases from J, the gap between germline ends came to 8 bases. The germline V gene has CDR1 LGHNA and CDR2 YNFKEQ. The CDR3 runs to 15 residues. CDR3 DNA: TGTGCCAGCAGCCAACTGGACAGCTCCTACAATGAGCAGTTCTTC. This encodes CASSQLDSSYNEQFF.

This clonotype was seen a handful of times. The chain is built from TRBV6-2 or TRBV6-3 and TRBJ1-5, with 7 bases lining up with TRBD1. CDR3 length: 14 amino acids. Trimming took 6 bases from V and 6 from J; bases not matched to a gene: 8. The germline V gene encodes CDR1 MNHEY and CDR2 SVGEGT. The CDR3 is CASSQGGAFQPQHF. The CDR3 region has the DNA TGTGCCAGCAGCCAAGGGGGCGCATTTCAGCCCCAGCATTTT.

The chain links TRBV20-1 to TRBJ2-3, with TRBD1 as a possible D gene (5 bases). Germline V gene data show CDR1 as DFQATT and CDR2 as SNEGSKA (reference sequence). V gave up 4 bases and J gave up 5 bases, with 13 bases separating them. This CDR3 spans 13 amino acids. This chain's CDR3 is CSAKEGAEDTQYF. The CDR3 DNA is TGCAGTGCTAAGGAAGGGGCGGAAGATACGCAGTATTTT.

CDR3 in amino acids: CASRLSVHTKEKLFF. The DNA of the CDR3 is TGTGCCAGCAGGTTAAGCGTGCACACAAAAGAAAAACTGTTTTTT. This rearrangement joins TRBV7-2 to TRBJ1-4; no definite D call. Germline V gene sequence: CDR1 SGHTA, CDR2 FQGNSA. Between the trimmed V and J ends, which lost 6 bases and 8 bases, there was a span of 19 bases. The CDR3 is made up of 15 amino acids.

This chain uses TRBV3-1 with TRBJ1-1; 7 nucleotides match TRBD1. Germline trimming cut 4 bases from V and 9 bases from J; bases unmatched to any gene: 5. Germline CDR1 reads LGHDT; CDR2 reads YNNKEL (reference sequence). This CDR3 spans 12 amino acids. The CDR3 DNA reads TGTGCCAGCAGCCTCGGACAGGCCCAAGCTTTCTTT. Its protein is CASSLGQAQAFF.

The rearrangement joins TRBV6-6 to TRBJ2-7; 8 bases are a match to TRBD1. The CDR3 is made up of 12 amino acids. Germline assignment: CDR1 MNHNY and CDR2 SVGAGI (reference sequence). The V gene end was trimmed by 5 bases and the J gene end by 6 bases; junction bases not matched to a gene: 3. CDR3 in amino acids: CASSRDRCEQYF. The DNA for the CDR3 is TGTGCCAGCAGTCGGGACAGGTGCGAGCAGTACTTC.

This clonotype appeared once. This sequence joins TRBV7-9 and TRBJ2-7; TRBD2 matches at 10 bases. V dropped 5 bases and J dropped 3; count of bases not matched to a gene: 4. CDR3 length: 14 residues. Germline CDR1 reads SEHNR; CDR2 reads FQNEAQ (reference sequence). The CDR3 reads CASSPTSGIYEQYF. The CDR3 coding sequence is TGTGCCAGCAGCCCCACTAGCGGGATCTACGAGCAGTACTTC.

This chain joins TRBV6-5 and TRBJ1-1; TRBD1 might be the D (5 bases). The CDR3 extends over 15 amino acids. V shed 1 base and J shed 6 bases, with 15 bases lying between them. Germline CDR1 reads MNHEY; CDR2 reads SVGAGI. CDR3 sequence (DNA): TGTGCCAGCAGTTACTGGACAAGCCAGTTCCCTGAAGCTTTCTTT. This encodes CASSYWTSQFPEAFF.

The sample holds a few counts of this clonotype. V is TRBV27 and J is TRBJ1-5; 7 bases align to TRBD1. The V segment lost 6 bases and the J segment 5 bases; nucleotides outside the gene matches: 13. Germline assignment: CDR1 MNHEY and CDR2 SMNVEV (reference sequence). The CDR3 runs 16 residues. In nucleotides, the CDR3 is TGTGCCAGCAGCCCAAGTACAGGGGACTACCATCAGCCCCAGCATTTT. Translating gives CASSPSTGDYHQPQHF.

This clonotype was detected only a few times. This chain links TRBV12-3 or TRBV12-4 with TRBJ2-7; no firm D call. V was cut by 7 bases and J by 3 bases, with 16 bases left in between. The CDR3 extends over 14 amino acids. As DNA, the CDR3 is TGTGCCAGCAACGACGACTCAGGTCGCTACGAGCAGTACTTC. This translates into CASNDDSGRYEQYF.

This sequence joins TRBV20-1 and TRBJ2-7; D call uncertain. CDR3 length equals 14 residues. V lost 3 bases to trimming and J lost 5 bases, with 17 bases between them. The V gene's germline CDR1 is DFQATT and CDR2 SNEGSKA (reference sequence). DNA for the CDR3: TGCAGTGCTAGTTTTGAAGGTAGTAACAACGAGCAGTACTTC. Residues: CSASFEGSNNEQYF.

This clonotype was detected many times. The chain has TRBV20-1 and TRBJ1-2; D remains ambiguous. Germline-derived CDR1 and CDR2 are DFQATT and SNEGSKA (reference sequence). V was cut by 4 bases and J by 2 bases, with 17 bases left in between. The CDR3 spans 15 residues. The CDR3 nucleotides are TGCAGTGCTAATGCGTGGACCGTGGGAAACTATGGCTACACCTTC. Translation gives CSANAWTVGNYGYTF.

This clonotype was counted between two and nine times. J is TRBJ1-5 and V is TRBV29-1, with 8 nucleotides matching TRBD1. V lost 4 bases, J lost 12 bases, and 11 bases stayed unmatched. The CDR3 contains 13 residues. The germline gives CDR1 SQVTM, CDR2 ANQGSEA. The CDR3 DNA reads TGCAGCGTTGTCGTCAGGGGGCAGGGTATCCAGCATTTT. This encodes CSVVVRGQGIQHF.

A word on this clonotype: This likely comes from a read error, as the CDR3 has no conserved phenylalanine or tryptophan at its end. The V call is TRBV29-1, the J call TRBJ2-7, with a weak D call TRBD2 (6 bases). The germline CDR1 and CDR2 sequences are SQVTM and ANQGSEA. The CDR3 has 12 residues. Trimming removed 3 bases at V and 4 bases at J, with 10 bases between. CDR3 sequence reads: CSVDQGGYEQYL. The CDR3 nucleotides read TGCAGCGTTGATCAGGGAGGATACGAGCAGTACTTA.

The V call is TRBV20-1, the J call TRBJ2-1; unclear D gene. Trimming cost V 0 bases and J 8 bases, with 14 bases left between them. The germline V gene encodes CDR1 DFQATT and CDR2 SNEGSKA (reference sequence). This CDR3 region has 14 residues. The CDR3 protein is CSARDYGSTYEQFF. CDR3 DNA sequence: TGCAGTGCTAGAGATTACGGCTCAACATATGAGCAGTTCTTC.

This clonotype was recorded a few times. This chain links TRBV6-5 with TRBJ1-2, with D tentatively TRBD1 (5 bases). The CDR3 spans 16 residues. Trimming took off 6 bases at V and 0 bases at J, with 17 bases between the two ends. Germline CDR1 and CDR2: MNHEY and SVGAGI. The chain's CDR3 is CASSHGHSRPNYGYTF. The CDR3 DNA sequence: TGTGCCAGCAGCCACGGACATTCGCGGCCTAACTATGGCTACACCTTC.

This clonotype occurred a few times. The rearrangement links TRBV4-2 to TRBJ1-1, with TRBD1 as a possible D gene (5 bases). The V gene's germline CDR1 is LGHNA and CDR2 YNFKEQ. CDR3 size: 15 residues. The V end lost 1 base, the J end lost 0 bases, and 9 bases lay between the germline ends. The CDR3 protein is CASSQGQGLNTEAFF. CDR3 nucleotide sequence: TGTGCCAGCAGCCAAGGGCAGGGCCTGAACACTGAAGCTTTCTTT.